One sample yielded the 30 T cell receptor beta chains listed below, sequenced in a study of shared clonotypes between healthy human individuals. Profiled with immunoSEQ multiplex PCR; TCRdb holds only in-frame clones, not every one. The sample holds over 2 million clones, around 93% seen once. The source material was naive CD4+ T cells from PBMCs. Described subset: CD45RA+ positively selected. These receptors all stem from a young man in good health. Some clones in this sample may be carry-over from other donors' samples.

The chain uses TRBV7-9 and TRBJ1-1, with a tentative D call TRBD1 (6 bases). The V end was cut by 8 bases, the J end by 1 base, with 11 bases between. The CDR3 consists of 13 residues. The germline gives CDR1 SEHNR, CDR2 FQNEAQ (reference sequence). CDR3 in amino acids: CASVYRENTEAFF. CDR3 nucleotides: TGTGCCAGCGTATACAGGGAGAACACTGAAGCTTTCTTT. The complete variable domain, with remaining parts taken from reference TRBV7-9 and TRBJ1-1, reads DTGVSQNPRHKITKRGQNVTFRCDPISEHNRLYWYRQTLGQGPEFLTYFQNEAQLEKSRLLSDRFSAERPKGSFSTLEIQRTEQGDSAMYLCASVYRENTEAFFGQGTRLTVV.

The rearrangement joins TRBV19 to TRBJ1-1; D is undetermined. Trimming stripped 8 bases from V and 4 bases from J, with 17 bases between. The germline V gene has CDR1 LNHDA and CDR2 SQIVND (reference sequence). The CDR3 has 14 amino acids. The CDR3 protein is CASRAAQERTEAFF. The CDR3 DNA follows: TGTGCCAGTCGAGCCGCTCAAGAGCGCACTGAAGCTTTCTTT.

As regards this clone: Additional DNA sequences in this sample encode the identical CDR3. The V and J genes are TRBV19 and TRBJ1-5, with D unclear. V was clipped by 2 bases and J by 3 bases, with 5 bases between them. From germline, CDR1 is LNHDA and CDR2 SQIVND (reference sequence). CDR3 length: 13 residues. CDR3 nucleotides: TGTGCCAGTAGTATACGCCTCAATCAGCCCCAGCATTTT. Translation: CASSIRLNQPQHF.

V gene TRBV5-1 combines with J gene TRBJ2-1; 10 bases line up with TRBD2. Trimming took 1 base from V and 6 from J; bases not matched to a gene: 10. The CDR3 is made up of 17 amino acids. Germline loops: CDR1 SGHRS, CDR2 YFSETQ. The CDR3 loop reads CASSLWQREGGGNEQFF. The CDR3, as DNA: TGCGCCAGCAGCTTGTGGCAGCGGGAGGGCGGGGGCAATGAGCAGTTCTTC.

The V call is TRBV5-4, the J call TRBJ2-3, with a weak D call TRBD1 (6 bases). This CDR3 has 12 residues. The germline V and J ends were trimmed by 4 bases and 5 bases, with 8 bases remaining between them. Germline V CDR1 and CDR2: SGHNT, YYREEE (reference sequence). The DNA for the CDR3 is TGTGCCAGCAGCACAGGGTTAGATACGCAGTATTTT. This encodes CASSTGLDTQYF.

This chain connects TRBV7-2 to TRBJ2-2; tentative D call: TRBD2 (5 bases). V lost 7 bases and J lost 5, with 14 bases in between. This CDR3 has 14 residues. Germline CDR1 and CDR2: SGHTA and FQGNSA. The CDR3: CASILVPGTGELFF. CDR3 coding DNA: TGTGCCAGCATCCTCGTGCCGGGGACCGGGGAGCTGTTTTTT.

V and J are TRBV28 and TRBJ1-5; D is ambiguous. V lost 5 bases and J 5 bases, leaving 10 bases between the germline ends. From germline, CDR1 is MDHEN and CDR2 SYDVKM. The CDR3 has 13 amino acids. CDR3 amino acids: CASSRQTDQPQHF. As DNA, the CDR3 is TGTGCCAGCAGTCGGCAGACTGATCAGCCCCAGCATTTT.

This CDR3 reads CASTPPFPTSGRRDTQYF. In nucleotides, the CDR3 is TGTGCCAGCACTCCCCCGTTTCCGACTAGCGGGAGGCGAGATACGCAGTATTTT. The V gene is TRBV28, the J gene TRBJ2-3; 13 bases are a match to TRBD2. The CDR3 has 18 amino acids. Germline V gene data show CDR1 as MDHEN and CDR2 as SYDVKM. V lost 7 bases to trimming and J lost 5 bases; unmatched junction nucleotides: 15.

The rearrangement links TRBV28 to TRBJ2-7, with 15 bases fitting TRBD2. The CDR3 spans 15 residues. Losses at the gene ends were 6 bases for V and 5 bases for J; bases not matched to a gene: 5. Germline V lookup: CDR1 MDHEN, CDR2 SYDVKM. CDR3 nucleotide sequence: TGTGCCAGCAGAAGCGGGACTAGCGGGAGGAACGAGCAGTACTTC. It encodes CASRSGTSGRNEQYF.

The chain employs TRBV20-1 and TRBJ2-5; 8 bases align to TRBD1. The CDR3 has 11 amino acids. Germline CDR1 is DFQATT and CDR2 is SNEGSKA (reference sequence). The CDR3 nucleotides are TGCAGCGGTGACAGGGGAGAGACCCAGTACTTC. As protein: CSGDRGETQYF.

This clone showed up just once. This sequence joins TRBV4-1 and TRBJ1-2; D may be TRBD1 (5 bases). Trimming removed 4 bases from V and 8 bases from J, with 14 bases in between. Germline-derived CDR1 and CDR2 are MGHRA and YSYEKL. This CDR3 contains 13 residues. DNA of the CDR3: TGCGCCAGCAGCCTCAGCGGACACGTAGGCTACACCTTC. Its translation: CASSLSGHVGYTF.

The gene calls are TRBV5-1 and TRBJ2-1; 13 nucleotides line up with TRBD2. CDR1 and CDR2 (germline): SGHRS, YFSETQ. J gave up 6 bases and V 3 bases, and 6 bases lay outside the gene matches. This CDR3 is 16 amino acids long. The CDR3 DNA reads as TGCGCCAGCAGCTCTCGGACTAGCGGGAGAGTCAATGAGCAGTTCTTC. Residues: CASSSRTSGRVNEQFF.

Details on this clone: One end of the junction fails to match germline, which may point to a read error. This sequence joins TRBV5-4 and TRBJ2-3; no clear D gene. Per the germline V gene, CDR1 is SGHNT and CDR2 is YYREEE (reference sequence). The CDR3 extends over 12 amino acids. In DNA form, the CDR3 reads TGTGCCAGCAGTTTGGGTGAGGATACGCAGTATTTT. Translating gives CASSLGEDTQYF.

V gene TRBV5-4 combines with J gene TRBJ2-3; unclear D gene. This CDR3 region has 17 residues. Germline CDR1 SGHNT, CDR2 YYREEE (reference sequence). The V and J ends lost 1 base and 5 bases respectively, with 20 bases between them. This CDR3 is CASSLSFNPRIGDTQYF. CDR3 coding DNA: TGTGCCAGCAGCTTGAGCTTTAATCCAAGGATAGGAGATACGCAGTATTTT.

The CDR3 protein is CASSRGQGATDTQYF. CDR3 DNA: TGTGCCAGCAGTCGCGGACAGGGGGCGACAGATACGCAGTATTTT. V is TRBV28 and J is TRBJ2-3; TRBD1 aligns across 11 bases. The germline CDR1 and CDR2 sequences are MDHEN and SYDVKM. The CDR3 is 15 amino acids. Trimming at V came to 5 bases and at J to 3 bases, leaving 4 bases not matched to a gene.

The chain links TRBV6-6 to TRBJ2-4; D is unclear. Germline CDR1 and CDR2: MNHNY and SVGAGI (reference sequence). The CDR3 contains 15 residues. V was clipped by 0 bases and J by 0 bases, with 6 bases between them. The CDR3 loop reads CASSYSGIAKNIQYF. The DNA of the CDR3 is TGTGCCAGCAGTTACTCGGGGATAGCCAAAAACATTCAGTACTTC.

The chain carries TRBV6-1 and TRBJ2-7; tentative D call: TRBD1 (6 bases). V was shortened by 8 bases and J by 2 bases, with 19 bases between the two germline ends. Germline CDR1 reads MNHNS; CDR2 reads SASEGT. The CDR3 spans 15 residues. Written as DNA, the CDR3 is TGTGCCAGCTCTAGAGACAGGTCATCACCCTACGAGCAGTACTTC. This translates into CASSRDRSSPYEQYF.

The V gene is TRBV7-6, the J gene TRBJ2-2; D not resolved. This CDR3 region has 16 residues. Germline CDR1 and CDR2: SGHVS and FNYEAQ. V lost 4 bases, J lost 0 bases, and 12 bases lay in between. In DNA form, the CDR3 reads TGTGCCAGCAGCTCGCAGACGGCCGCGAACACCGGGGAGCTGTTTTTT. Its protein product is CASSSQTAANTGELFF.

The J gene is TRBJ1-2, the V gene TRBV7-2; TRBD1 is a possible D gene (5 bases). Looked up from germline, CDR1 is SGHTA and CDR2 is FQGNSA. V lost 1 base and J 2 bases, leaving 8 bases between the germline ends. CDR3 size: 14 residues. In nucleotides, the CDR3 is TGTGCCAGCAGCTTAGTGGCAGGGAACTATGGCTACACCTTC. Protein: CASSLVAGNYGYTF.

The V call is TRBV28, the J call TRBJ2-7; D is possibly TRBD2 (5 bases). Germline V gene sequence: CDR1 MDHEN, CDR2 SYDVKM. The CDR3 covers 15 residues. With 6 bases removed from V and 1 base from J, the gap between germline ends came to 16 bases. CDR3 protein: CASSRSGHSSYEQYF. CDR3 nucleotide sequence: TGTGCCAGCAGCCGAAGCGGCCATAGTTCCTACGAGCAGTACTTC.

The chain recombines TRBV10-3 with TRBJ2-1, with 8 positions matching TRBD2. After removal of 0 bases from V and 8 bases from J, the junction contained 9 bases not matched to a gene. The germline V gene has CDR1 ENHRY and CDR2 SYGVKD. The CDR3 is 16 amino acids. The CDR3 reads CAISESNQREFHEQFF. CDR3 bases: TGTGCCATCAGTGAGTCGAACCAGCGGGAGTTCCATGAGCAGTTCTTC.

V gene TRBV27 combines with J gene TRBJ2-7, with TRBD2 matching 9 bases. J was trimmed by 2 bases and V by 6 bases; bases with no gene match: 5. The CDR3 spans 14 residues. CDR1 MNHEY and CDR2 SMNVEV come from the germline V gene (reference sequence). The CDR3 is CASRKTSGTYEQYF. CDR3 bases: TGTGCCAGCAGGAAGACTAGCGGTACCTACGAGCAGTACTTC.

The V gene is TRBV7-9, the J gene TRBJ1-1; D is undetermined. CDR3 size: 12 residues. V shed 5 bases and J shed 7 bases, with 11 bases lying between them. Germline V gene data show CDR1 as SEHNR and CDR2 as FQNEAQ (reference sequence). In nucleotides, the CDR3 is TGTGCCAGCAGCCTCGCCGGAGATGAAGCTTTCTTT. Amino acids: CASSLAGDEAFF.

V gene TRBV28 combines with J gene TRBJ2-3; 7 bases align to TRBD2. Looked up from germline, CDR1 is MDHEN and CDR2 is SYDVKM. The CDR3 consists of 15 residues. The V segment lost 7 bases and the J segment 4 bases; nucleotides outside the gene matches: 11. The CDR3 DNA sequence: TGTGCCAGCACCCTGGCCAGCGGGATGGCAGATACGCAGTATTTT. Protein sequence: CASTLASGMADTQYF.

The V call is TRBV5-1, the J call TRBJ2-1; D is undetermined. V dropped 3 bases and J dropped 10 bases, with 17 bases sitting between them. The CDR3 consists of 14 residues. In germline, CDR1 is SGHRS, CDR2 YFSETQ. CDR3 residues: CASSSDPGGTEQFF. In DNA form, the CDR3 reads TGCGCCAGCAGCTCCGACCCCGGCGGTACAGAGCAGTTCTTC.

The rearrangement links TRBV18 to TRBJ2-4, with 12 bases lining up with TRBD2. V lost 1 base, J lost 2 bases, and 3 bases stayed unmatched. Germline V gives CDR1 KGHSH, CDR2 LQKENI. The CDR3 covers 17 residues. Here the CDR3 reads CASSPLGLAGTKNIQYF. The DNA of the CDR3 is TGTGCCAGCTCACCACTCGGACTAGCGGGAACCAAAAACATTCAGTACTTC.

The rearrangement links TRBV6-6 to TRBJ2-7, with D unresolved. Trimming pared 4 bases from V and 0 bases from J, leaving 10 bases between. Germline assignment: CDR1 MNHNY and CDR2 SVGAGI (reference sequence). The CDR3 runs 14 residues. The CDR3 sequence: CASSSQRLSYEQYF. The DNA for the CDR3 is TGTGCCAGCAGTTCACAGAGACTCTCCTACGAGCAGTACTTC.

Only a few counts were recorded for this clone. V is TRBV5-1 and J is TRBJ2-7, with TRBD1 matching 8 bases. In germline, CDR1 is SGHRS, CDR2 YFSETQ. This CDR3 is 14 amino acids long. V was pared by 4 bases and J by 6 bases, with 9 bases of the junction left unmatched. CDR3 bases: TGCGCCAGCAGCATAGGACAGGGAGGACGCGAGCAGTACTTC. Its protein is CASSIGQGGREQYF.

Written as DNA, the CDR3 is TGTGCCAGCAGCCAAACGGGGAGGAGCTCCTACAATGAGCAGTTCTTC. The encoded protein is CASSQTGRSSYNEQFF. The chain recombines TRBV14 with TRBJ2-1; D perhaps matches TRBD2 (6 bases). The V end was cut by 2 bases, the J end by 0 bases, with 11 bases between. The CDR3 spans 16 residues. Germline assignment: CDR1 SGHDN and CDR2 FVKESK. Variable domain in full (rest from reference TRBV14 and TRBJ2-1): EAGVTQFPSHSVIEKGQTVTLRCDPISGHDNLYWYRRVMGKEIKFLLHFVKESKQDESGMPNNRFLAERTGGTYSTLKVQPAELEDSGVYFCASSQTGRSSYNEQFFGPGTRLTVL.

The rearrangement uses TRBV10-3 and TRBJ2-1; 7 bases map to TRBD1. Per germline, CDR1 ENHRY and CDR2 SYGVKD. The ends lost 6 bases at V and 0 bases at J; junction bases unmatched: 5. This CDR3 spans 15 amino acids. The CDR3 sequence: CAISGQVDSYNEQFF. CDR3 sequence (DNA): TGTGCCATCAGCGGACAGGTCGACTCCTACAATGAGCAGTTCTTC.